Sequencing of this T cell receptor (beta chain) was carried out in a study of patients and donors after allogeneic stem cell transplantation. V shed 10 bases, J shed 5 bases, and the junction held 7 bases outside the gene matches. The CDR3 is 13 residues long. CDR1 and CDR2 from the germline V gene are MNHNY and SVGAGI (reference sequence). TCRdb re-analysed the RT-PCR reads in MiXCR, keeping a single row per CDR3 protein. The sample carries 1,700 or so distinct CDR3 sequences, under 4.5% recorded once. This clonotype is medium-sized within its sample. The sequence came from a human donor who was either an allogeneic HSCT recipient or a stem cell or donor lymphocyte infusion donor (not recorded which). It is not recorded whose cells these are; they may come from a transplant donor. The V gene is TRBV6-6, the J gene TRBJ1-5; 8 bases agree with TRBD1. The sample consisted of blood, either unsorted or a sorted T cell fraction (not recorded which). The CDR3 reads CATTDRVHQPQHF. Here the CDR3 DNA reads TGTGCCACTACGGACAGGGTCCATCAGCCCCAGCATTTT.